The 32 T cell receptor beta chains below all came from one sample that was sequenced in a study of blood T cell repertoires in COVID-19. The data were produced by immunoSEQ multiplex PCR, yet TCRdb's version contains in-frame clones alone and is incomplete. The profile shows some 130,000 clones, 86% of them singletons. Sequencing used PBMCs or T cells enriched from blood (not recorded which). These receptors came from a man aged 45-65 years who had recovered from COVID-19.

This rearrangement joins TRBV5-1 to TRBJ2-6; 11 bases fit TRBD1. This CDR3 region has 19 residues. The V gene end was trimmed by 4 bases and the J gene end by 0 bases; junction bases not matched to a gene: 9. Germline CDR1 is SGHRS and CDR2 is YFSETQ. The CDR3 coding sequence is TGCGCCAGCAGCATTCTTCCCGGGACAGGGGGCTCTGGGGCCAACGTCCTGACTTTC. Translation: CASSILPGTGGSGANVLTF.

Comment on this clone: Within the sample, other DNA sequences also encode this same CDR3. The chain is built from TRBV6-5 and TRBJ1-3; D might be TRBD1 (5 bases). With 7 bases removed from V and 0 bases from J, the gap between germline ends came to 10 bases. Per the germline V gene, CDR1 is MNHEY and CDR2 is SVGAGI. The CDR3 totals 14 residues. The CDR3: CASTPGGSGNTIYF. The CDR3 nucleotides are TGTGCCAGCACCCCGGGGGGCTCTGGAAACACCATATATTTT.

The rearrangement uses TRBV4-1 and TRBJ2-5, with TRBD2 matching 7 bases. The trim removed 2 bases at V and 2 bases at J, leaving 2 bases unmatched. Germline CDR1 MGHRA, CDR2 YSYEKL. There are 14 residues in the CDR3. The chain's CDR3 is CASSQKGLQETQYF. DNA of the CDR3: TGCGCCAGCAGCCAAAAGGGACTACAAGAGACCCAGTACTTC.

The chain has TRBV7-3 and TRBJ2-3, with D possibly matching TRBD2 (6 bases). Trimming removed 2 bases from V and 14 bases from J, with 17 bases in between. Germline lookup yields CDR1 SGHTA and CDR2 FQGTGA. The CDR3 loop spans 13 amino acids. This CDR3 is CASSLGEAGTRYF. In DNA form, the CDR3 reads TGTGCCAGCAGCTTAGGAGAGGCGGGAACCCGGTATTTT.

CDR3 loop: CASSLRDRINYGYTF. Written as DNA, the CDR3 is TGTGCCAGCAGCTTAAGGGACAGAATTAACTATGGCTACACCTTC. The V and J genes are TRBV7-8 and TRBJ1-2; 7 bases are shared with TRBD1. The germline V gene has CDR1 SGHVS and CDR2 FQNEAQ. CDR3 size: 15 residues. Trimming took 2 bases from V and 1 from J; bases not matched to a gene: 4.

This rearrangement joins TRBV28 to TRBJ1-4, with 11 bases lining up with TRBD1. Trimming removed 10 bases from V and 0 bases from J; junction bases left unmatched: 10. The length of the CDR3 is 17 residues. Germline CDR1 and CDR2: MDHEN and SYDVKM. The CDR3 sequence: CATQRDRGWATNEKLFF. The DNA for the CDR3 is TGTGCCACCCAGCGGGACAGGGGGTGGGCAACTAATGAAAAACTGTTTTTT.

This clone was detected only once. This chain links TRBV6-1 with TRBJ1-1, with 7 bases that match TRBD1. V gave up 2 bases and J gave up 2 bases; unmatched junction bases: 11. This CDR3 is 17 amino acids long. Germline values: CDR1 MNHNS, CDR2 SASEGT. DNA of the CDR3: TGTGCCAGCAGTGAAAGGAGGACAGGCACCCCCAACACTGAAGCTTTCTTT. This gives the protein CASSERRTGTPNTEAFF.

The V and J genes are TRBV7-6 and TRBJ2-1; TRBD2 matches 13 bases. In germline, CDR1 is SGHVS, CDR2 FNYEAQ. There are 17 residues in the CDR3. J lost 0 bases, V lost 5 bases, and 4 bases had no gene match. CDR3 residues: CASSPWTSGGSYNEQFF. For the CDR3, the DNA is TGTGCCAGCAGCCCTTGGACTAGCGGGGGCTCCTACAATGAGCAGTTCTTC. The full variable domain, rest sourced from reference TRBV7-6 and TRBJ2-1, is GAGVSQSPRYKVTKRGQDVALRCDPISGHVSLYWYRQALGQGPEFLTYFNYEAQQDKSGLPNDRFSAERPEGSISTLTIQRTEQRDSAMYRCASSPWTSGGSYNEQFFGPGTRLTVL.

The chain employs TRBV24-1 and TRBJ1-1; D is unresolved. The CDR3 is made up of 15 amino acids. V was trimmed by 7 bases and J by 3 bases, leaving 17 bases between them. The V gene's germline CDR1 is KGHDR and CDR2 SFDVKD. For the CDR3, the DNA is TGTGCCACCAGAGCGAATGTGGTTCGGGACACTGAAGCTTTCTTT. It yields the protein CATRANVVRDTEAFF.

As DNA, the CDR3 is TGTGCCAGCAGCTTAGGTAACAGCGGCGGAAACACCATATATTTT. The encoded protein is CASSLGNSGGNTIYF. This chain joins TRBV11-2 and TRBJ1-3; D gene unclear. Trimming removed 1 base at V and 4 bases at J, with 11 bases between. This CDR3 has 15 amino acids. Germline CDR1 is SGHAT and CDR2 is FQNNGV.

The chain is built from TRBV11-2 and TRBJ1-1, with 7 positions matching TRBD1. The CDR3 has 15 amino acids. Germline CDR1 and CDR2: SGHAT and FQNNGV. Trimming at V came to 4 bases and at J to 0 bases, leaving 5 bases not matched to a gene. The CDR3 here is CASSSRTGLNTEAFF. The CDR3 bases are TGTGCCAGCAGCTCCAGGACAGGCCTGAACACTGAAGCTTTCTTT.

The V and J genes are TRBV30 and TRBJ1-2; D is ambiguous. This CDR3 has 13 amino acids. Deletions cut 3 bases from V and 6 bases from J, with 14 bases between. The germline gives CDR1 GTSNPN, CDR2 SVGIG (reference sequence). The CDR3 DNA sequence: TGTGCCTGGAGGATAGTACCGAGGGATGGCTACACCTTC. Translation gives CAWRIVPRDGYTF.

This chain uses TRBV5-1 with TRBJ2-3; TRBD2 matches at 8 bases. The trim removed 3 bases at V and 4 bases at J, leaving 7 bases unmatched. The CDR3 contains 15 residues. Germline CDR1 SGHRS, CDR2 YFSETQ. The CDR3 sequence: CASSWTSSAPDTQYF. CDR3 in DNA: TGCGCCAGCAGCTGGACTAGCTCAGCCCCAGATACGCAGTATTTT. Combining the CDR3 with reference TRBV5-1 and TRBJ2-3 gives the whole variable domain KAGVTQTPRYLIKTRGQQVTLSCSPISGHRSVSWYQQTPGQGLQFLFEYFSETQRNKGNFPGRFSGRQFSNSRSEMNVSTLELGDSALYLCASSWTSSAPDTQYFGPGTRLTVL.

The V call is TRBV25-1, the J call TRBJ1-1; D remains unclear. The length of the CDR3 is 13 residues. Trimming shortened V by 4 bases and J by 7 bases, and 13 bases separated the two germline ends. Looked up from germline, CDR1 is MGHDK and CDR2 is SYGVNS. The CDR3: CASSATGSYEAFF. As DNA, the CDR3 is TGTGCCAGCAGTGCAACCGGGAGCTATGAAGCTTTCTTT.

This sequence joins TRBV11-2 and TRBJ1-2; TRBD1 matches 7 bases. In germline, CDR1 is SGHAT, CDR2 FQNNGV. CDR3 size: 14 residues. With V trimmed by 5 bases and J by 6 bases, 9 bases remained unmatched. The DNA for the CDR3 is TGTGCCAGCAGCAAAAGGGGGCGAGAGGATGGCTACACCTTC. It encodes CASSKRGREDGYTF.

The chain joins TRBV12-3 or TRBV12-4 to TRBJ1-1, with TRBD1 matching over 7 bases. There are 13 residues in the CDR3. The trim removed 7 bases at V and 4 bases at J, leaving 6 bases unmatched. This CDR3 reads CASIRTGATEAFF. The CDR3 DNA follows: TGTGCCAGCATCCGGACAGGTGCCACTGAAGCTTTCTTT.

The gene calls are TRBV7-2 and TRBJ1-2; D is perhaps TRBD1 (6 bases). Trimming took off 5 bases at V and 0 bases at J, with 10 bases between the two ends. In germline, CDR1 is SGHTA, CDR2 FQGNSA. The CDR3 has 14 residues. The CDR3 DNA reads as TGTGCCAGCAGCCGGACAGAAACTAACTATGGCTACACCTTC. Its translation is CASSRTETNYGYTF. The full variable domain, its missing parts supplied by reference TRBV7-2 and TRBJ1-2, is GAGVSQSPSNKVTEKGKDVELRCDPISGHTALYWYRQSLGQGLEFLIYFQGNSAPDKSGLPSDRFSAERTGGSVSTLTIQRTQQEDSAVYLCASSRTETNYGYTFGSGTRLTVV.

This clone was detected once. The V gene is TRBV12-5, the J gene TRBJ1-6; unclear D gene. With 2 bases removed from V and 8 bases from J, the gap between germline ends came to 7 bases. Germline-derived CDR1 and CDR2 are LGHNT and FRNRAP. This CDR3 spans 13 amino acids. The CDR3 nucleotides read TGTGCTAGTGGTTTGTCGCTAGATTCACCCCTCCACTTT. Translation: CASGLSLDSPLHF.

There are a few counts of this clone. The V call is TRBV9, the J call TRBJ1-6; D may be TRBD1 (6 bases). Trimming stripped 4 bases from V and 10 bases from J, with 18 bases between. The CDR3 is 15 amino acids. The germline V gene has CDR1 SGDLS and CDR2 YYNGEE. Here the CDR3 reads CASSPPGTSRSPLHF. The CDR3 nucleotides are TGTGCCAGCAGCCCCCCAGGGACAAGCAGGTCACCCCTCCACTTT.

The rearrangement joins TRBV3-1 (or the pseudogene TRBV3-2) to TRBJ1-2; D not resolved. The V end lost 2 bases, the J end lost 2 bases, and 12 bases lay between the germline ends. The CDR3 loop spans 15 amino acids. Per the germline V gene, CDR1 is LGHDT and CDR2 is YNNKEL (reference sequence). In nucleotides, the CDR3 is TGTGCCAGCAGCCAATTCTACAGCTCGAACTATGGCTACACCTTC. Its translation is CASSQFYSSNYGYTF.

The rearrangement links TRBV3-1 (or the pseudogene TRBV3-2) to TRBJ2-3; 8 bases match TRBD2. Germline loops: CDR1 LGHDT, CDR2 YNNKEL (reference sequence). The V gene end was trimmed by 4 bases and the J gene end by 0 bases; junction bases not matched to a gene: 12. The CDR3 is made up of 18 amino acids. The CDR3 sequence: CASSPTLGSGASTDTQYF. CDR3 coding DNA: TGTGCCAGCAGCCCTACCTTGGGTAGCGGGGCTAGCACAGATACGCAGTATTTT.

This clone was detected only once. V gene TRBV7-2 combines with J gene TRBJ1-6, with D possibly TRBD1 on 6 matching bases. CDR1 and CDR2 from the germline V gene are SGHTA and FQGNSA. The V and J ends lost 4 bases and 9 bases respectively, with 16 bases between them. The CDR3 totals 15 residues. This chain's CDR3 is CASSYGGGWGSPLHF. The CDR3 coding sequence is TGTGCCAGCAGCTATGGGGGGGGCTGGGGTTCACCCCTCCACTTT.

V and J are TRBV19 and TRBJ2-2, with D maybe TRBD2 (5 bases). This CDR3 is built from 15 residues. Trimming cost V 3 bases and J 4 bases, with 12 bases left between them. Germline V gene lookup returns CDR1 LNHDA and CDR2 SQIVND (reference sequence). In DNA, the CDR3 is TGTGCCAGTAGTATCTGGGCGGGCAGCACCGGGGAGCTGTTTTTT. It is translated as CASSIWAGSTGELFF.

The genes are TRBV7-2 and TRBJ1-5, with TRBD1 as a possible D gene (6 bases). CDR1 and CDR2 from the germline V gene are SGHTA and FQGNSA. The CDR3 sequence is 14 residues long. The ends were cut back, 6 bases at V and 1 base at J, with 10 bases in the middle. The CDR3 loop reads CASRSTGSNQPQHF. For the CDR3, the DNA is TGTGCCAGCAGGTCCACAGGGAGCAATCAGCCCCAGCATTTT.

J is TRBJ2-5 and V is TRBV9; 8 nucleotides match TRBD2. CDR3 length: 16 amino acids. V shed 3 bases, J shed 5 bases, and the junction held 12 bases outside the gene matches. Germline loops: CDR1 SGDLS, CDR2 YYNGEE. CDR3 nucleotides: TGTGCCAGCAGCGGTGGAGCCGGGGGGGCCTGGGAGACCCAGTACTTC. It codes for CASSGGAGGAWETQYF.

This clone has just a few counts. The rearrangement links TRBV10-3 to TRBJ2-1; 14 nucleotides line up with TRBD2. This CDR3 comprises 20 residues. Germline V CDR1 and CDR2: ENHRY, SYGVKD. V trimming: 2 bases; J trimming: 5 bases; junction bases outside the gene matches: 14. Written as DNA, the CDR3 is TGTGCCATCAGTGAGGGGGGGACTAGCGGGAGATTTGGAATGAACAATGAGCAGTTCTTC. It is translated as CAISEGGTSGRFGMNNEQFF.

This clone was seen a handful of times. The gene calls are TRBV4-3 and TRBJ1-3; tentatively, D is TRBD1 (5 bases). Germline V gene lookup returns CDR1 LGHNA and CDR2 YSLEER. The CDR3 runs 17 residues. The germline V and J ends were trimmed by 4 bases and 0 bases, with 16 bases remaining between them. The CDR3 DNA follows: TGCGCCAGCAGCCTCTCAATACAGGAAGCCTCTGGAAACACCATATATTTT. Its protein product is CASSLSIQEASGNTIYF.

This clone was seen a single time. The rearrangement links TRBV7-2 to TRBJ2-3; the match to TRBD1 covers 7 bases. The CDR3 runs 15 residues. CDR1 is SGHTA and CDR2 is FQGNSA in the germline V gene. The V and J ends lost 1 base and 2 bases, in that order; junction bases with no gene match: 3. The CDR3 DNA reads as TGTGCCAGCAGCTTAGTGGGACAGACCACAGATACGCAGTATTTT. Protein product: CASSLVGQTTDTQYF.

The V gene is TRBV6-2 or TRBV6-3, the J gene TRBJ2-1; possibly TRBD1 for D (6 bases). V was clipped by 0 bases and J by 1 base, with 7 bases between them. Germline-derived CDR1 and CDR2 are MNHEY and SVGEGT. The CDR3 consists of 15 residues. The CDR3 sequence is CASSYSRGSYNEQFF. The CDR3 region has the DNA TGTGCCAGCAGTTACTCGAGGGGGTCCTACAATGAGCAGTTCTTC.

This clone appeared once. The V gene is TRBV5-1, the J gene TRBJ1-5; weak D call: TRBD1 (6 bases). Per germline, CDR1 SGHRS and CDR2 YFSETQ. The V end was cut by 0 bases, the J end by 6 bases, with 10 bases between. This CDR3 has 14 residues. The CDR3 nucleotides read TGCGCCAGCAGCTTGGGGGGAGGGGGTCAGCCCCAGCATTTT. Its protein is CASSLGGGGQPQHF.

This clone was detected once. The chain joins TRBV19 to TRBJ1-5; D may be TRBD1 (5 bases). Germline V gene data show CDR1 as LNHDA and CDR2 as SQIVND (reference sequence). The CDR3 loop spans 14 amino acids. Trimming took 7 bases from V and 3 from J, leaving 13 bases between them. The CDR3, as DNA: TGTGCCAGTACCCTCAGGGCACTCAATCAGCCCCAGCATTTT. Protein: CASTLRALNQPQHF.

The rearrangement links TRBV2 to TRBJ1-5; 7 nucleotides match TRBD1. V dropped 3 bases and J dropped 3; count of bases not matched to a gene: 8. The CDR3 extends over 16 amino acids. The V gene's germline CDR1 is SNHLY and CDR2 FYNNEI. The CDR3 loop reads CASSDDSGGVNQPQHF. DNA for the CDR3: TGTGCCAGCAGTGATGATTCAGGGGGTGTCAATCAGCCCCAGCATTTT.